This paragraph reports one T cell receptor (beta chain). All patients relapsed after autologous stem cell transplantation, and brentuximab vedotin exposure varied. These data are taken from a study of PD-1 blockade in classical Hodgkin lymphoma. Overall study: Intravenous nivolumab at 3 mg/kg was given to patients every 2 weeks.

Clones were sequenced by immunoSEQ multiplex PCR, and TCRdb holds only the in-frame ones, with some missing. The sample carries 12,000 to 15,000 clones, about 86% recorded once. The germline V gene has CDR1 MNHEY and CDR2 SMNVEV (reference sequence). CDR3 length: 15 amino acids. V shed 5 bases and J 6 bases; nucleotides not matched to a gene: 6. The sequencing used peripheral blood mononuclear cells (PBMCs), collected at baseline. The V gene is TRBV27, the J gene TRBJ2-4; TRBD2 aligns across 11 bases. The source of this sequence is a human donor with classical Hodgkin lymphoma. Here the CDR3 reads CASSPGTSGLNIQYF. CDR3 in DNA: TGTGCCAGCAGTCCCGGGACTAGCGGCTTAAACATTCAGTACTTC.